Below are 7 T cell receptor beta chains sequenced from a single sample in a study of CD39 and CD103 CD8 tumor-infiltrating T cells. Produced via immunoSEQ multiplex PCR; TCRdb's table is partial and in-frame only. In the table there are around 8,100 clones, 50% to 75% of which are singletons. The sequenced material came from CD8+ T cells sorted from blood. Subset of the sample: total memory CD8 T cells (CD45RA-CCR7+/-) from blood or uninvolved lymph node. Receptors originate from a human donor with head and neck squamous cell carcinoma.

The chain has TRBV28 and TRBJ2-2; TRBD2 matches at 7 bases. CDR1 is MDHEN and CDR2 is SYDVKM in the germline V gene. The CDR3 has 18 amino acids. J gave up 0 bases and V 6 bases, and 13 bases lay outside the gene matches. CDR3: CASSLGLGGGANTGELFF. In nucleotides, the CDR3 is TGTGCCAGCAGCCTAGGCCTGGGCGGGGGTGCGAACACCGGGGAGCTGTTTTTT.

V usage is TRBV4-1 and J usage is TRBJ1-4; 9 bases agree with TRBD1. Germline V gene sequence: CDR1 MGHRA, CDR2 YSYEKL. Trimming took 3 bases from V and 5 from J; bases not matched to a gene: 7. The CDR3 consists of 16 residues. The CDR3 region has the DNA TGCGCCAGCAGCCATGCCCTGGGACAGGGAAATGAAAAACTGTTTTTT. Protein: CASSHALGQGNEKLFF.

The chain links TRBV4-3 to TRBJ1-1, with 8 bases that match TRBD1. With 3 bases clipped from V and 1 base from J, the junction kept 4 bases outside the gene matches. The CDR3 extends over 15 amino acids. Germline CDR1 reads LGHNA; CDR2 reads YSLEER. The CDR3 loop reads CASSHYDRGNTEAFF. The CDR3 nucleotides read TGCGCCAGCAGCCATTATGACAGGGGGAACACTGAAGCTTTCTTT.

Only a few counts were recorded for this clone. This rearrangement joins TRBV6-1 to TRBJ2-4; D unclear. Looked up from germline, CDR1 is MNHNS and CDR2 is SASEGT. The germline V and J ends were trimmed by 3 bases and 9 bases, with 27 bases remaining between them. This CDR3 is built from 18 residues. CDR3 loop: CASSESYRSSQKATIQYF. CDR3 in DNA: TGTGCCAGCAGTGAGTCCTATAGGTCTTCCCAGAAGGCCACCATTCAGTACTTC.

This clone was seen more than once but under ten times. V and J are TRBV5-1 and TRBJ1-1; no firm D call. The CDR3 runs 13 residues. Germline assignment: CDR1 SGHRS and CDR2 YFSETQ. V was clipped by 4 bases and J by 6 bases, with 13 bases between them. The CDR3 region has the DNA TGCGCCAGCAGCGACGGAGGGAGGCCTGAAGCTTTCTTT. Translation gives CASSDGGRPEAFF.

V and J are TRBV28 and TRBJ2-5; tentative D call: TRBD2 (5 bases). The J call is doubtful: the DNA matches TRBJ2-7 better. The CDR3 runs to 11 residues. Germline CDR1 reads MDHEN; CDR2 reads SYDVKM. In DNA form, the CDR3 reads TGTGCCAGCAGCCGGGGTGTCGAGCAGTACTTC. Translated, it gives CASSRGVEQYF.

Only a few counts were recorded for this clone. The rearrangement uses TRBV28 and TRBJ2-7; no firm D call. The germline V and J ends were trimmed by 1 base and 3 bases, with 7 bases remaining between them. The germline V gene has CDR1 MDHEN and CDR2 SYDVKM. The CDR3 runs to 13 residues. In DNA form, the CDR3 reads TGTGCCAGCAGTTTATTGGGTGACTACGAGCAGTACTTC. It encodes CASSLLGDYEQYF.